One sample yielded the 16 T cell receptor beta chains listed below, sequenced in a study of blood T cell repertoires in COVID-19. TCRdb keeps only in-frame clones here, not all; method: immunoSEQ multiplex PCR. The data contain roughly 250,000 clones, approximately 86% of them singletons. Sequencing input: PBMCs or T cells enriched from blood (not recorded which). Every receptor here comes from a woman aged 50 to 60 who had recovered from COVID-19.

The chain links TRBV7-2 to TRBJ2-1; TRBD2 matches 7 bases. After removal of 5 bases from V and 4 bases from J, the junction contained 17 bases not matched to a gene. The CDR3 is 18 residues long. CDR1 and CDR2 from the germline V gene are SGHTA and FQGNSA. The CDR3 DNA sequence: TGTGCCAGCAGCCCAAGCAGGACGGGGGGTAAAGTATACAATGAGCAGTTCTTC. Translated: CASSPSRTGGKVYNEQFF.

The CDR3 DNA reads as TGTGCCAGCAGCTTATTTACTAGCGGGAGGACCTATGAGCAGTTCTTC. As protein: CASSLFTSGRTYEQFF. The chain uses TRBV7-2 and TRBJ2-1; the match to TRBD2 covers 12 bases. This CDR3 contains 16 residues. The germline V gene encodes CDR1 SGHTA and CDR2 FQGNSA. V shed 2 bases and J 8 bases; nucleotides not matched to a gene: 7. Full variable domain (remainder filled in from reference TRBV7-2 and TRBJ2-1): GAGVSQSPSNKVTEKGKDVELRCDPISGHTALYWYRQSLGQGLEFLIYFQGNSAPDKSGLPSDRFSAERTGGSVSTLTIQRTQQEDSAVYLCASSLFTSGRTYEQFFGPGTRLTVL.

The chain employs TRBV7-8 and TRBJ1-6; possibly TRBD1 for D (5 bases). Trimming shortened V by 3 bases and J by 9 bases, and 21 bases separated the two germline ends. CDR1 is SGHVS and CDR2 is FQNEAQ in the germline V gene. The CDR3 covers 17 residues. Here the CDR3 DNA reads TGTGCCAGCAGCTTGGTTTCAGGGTGGGGCTTCTTTTCACCCCTCCACTTT. Protein sequence: CASSLVSGWGFFSPLHF.

The chain employs TRBV4-1 and TRBJ2-3, with D possibly matching TRBD2 (5 bases). CDR3 length: 16 amino acids. V was pared by 0 bases and J by 2 bases, with 12 bases between. Germline V lookup: CDR1 MGHRA, CDR2 YSYEKL. The DNA of the CDR3 is TGCGCCAGCAGCCAAGATCCACCAGGACTCACAGATACGCAGTATTTT. Amino acids: CASSQDPPGLTDTQYF.

The rearrangement joins TRBV29-1 to TRBJ2-5, with D maybe TRBD1 (5 bases). The CDR3 loop spans 14 amino acids. V gave up 2 bases and J gave up 1 base, with 11 bases separating them. The germline V gene encodes CDR1 SQVTM and CDR2 ANQGSEA. This chain's CDR3 is CSVELSGLQETQYF. CDR3 sequence (DNA): TGCAGCGTTGAACTTTCAGGGCTCCAAGAGACCCAGTACTTC.

The chain recombines TRBV10-3 with TRBJ1-3, with TRBD1 matching 11 bases. The germline CDR1 and CDR2 sequences are ENHRY and SYGVKD. V shed 2 bases and J 2 bases; nucleotides not matched to a gene: 8. This CDR3 is built from 18 residues. The CDR3 loop is CAISERTGGGTAGNTIYF. CDR3 coding DNA: TGTGCCATCAGTGAGAGGACAGGGGGCGGGACCGCTGGAAACACCATATATTTT.

This clone was observed once. The V call is TRBV19, the J call TRBJ2-7; the D gene is possibly TRBD1 (5 bases). Trimming removed 3 bases from V and 5 bases from J, with 11 bases in between. The CDR3 loop spans 13 amino acids. The germline V gene has CDR1 LNHDA and CDR2 SQIVND (reference sequence). CDR3 loop: CASSIPDRNEQYF. The CDR3 nucleotides are TGTGCCAGTAGTATTCCCGACAGAAACGAGCAGTACTTC.

The rearrangement links TRBV9 to TRBJ1-2; a weak D match, TRBD1 (5 bases). The CDR3 totals 15 residues. Trimming removed 4 bases from V and 2 bases from J, with 15 bases in between. Germline V gene data show CDR1 as SGDLS and CDR2 as YYNGEE. The DNA of the CDR3 is TGTGCCAGCAGCCCGGGAGTGGGACCGAACTATGGCTACACCTTC. Translation: CASSPGVGPNYGYTF.

As regards this clone: Other DNA sequences in this sample translate to the same CDR3. J is TRBJ2-7 and V is TRBV28; 7 positions match TRBD1. In germline, CDR1 is MDHEN, CDR2 SYDVKM. CDR3 length equals 13 residues. Trimming cost V 4 bases and J 1 base; bases outside gene matches: 1. CDR3 nucleotide sequence: TGTGCCAGCAGTTCGGGACAGTCCTACGAGCAGTACTTC. Protein sequence: CASSSGQSYEQYF. The whole variable domain, remainder taken from reference TRBV28 and TRBJ2-7, is DVKVTQSSRYLVKRTGEKVFLECVQDMDHENMFWYRQDPGLGLRLIYFSYDVKMKEKGDIPEGYSVSREKKERFSLILESASTNQTSMYLCASSSGQSYEQYFGPGTRLTVT.

This chain links TRBV16 with TRBJ2-5; 7 bases fit TRBD2. J gave up 5 bases and V 5 bases, and 2 bases lay outside the gene matches. The CDR3 loop spans 12 amino acids. Germline V CDR1 and CDR2: KGHSY, FQNENV. This CDR3 is CASSVGGETQYF. DNA of the CDR3: TGTGCCAGCAGCGTCGGGGGGGAGACCCAGTACTTC. Complete variable domain (other parts from reference TRBV16 and TRBJ2-5): GEEVAQTPKHLVRGEGQKAKLYCAPIKGHSYVFWYQQVLKNEFKFLISFQNENVFDETGMPKERFSAKCLPNSPCSLEIQATKLEDSAVYFCASSVGGETQYFGPGTRLLVL.

The chain joins TRBV9 to TRBJ2-2, with D maybe TRBD2 (5 bases). Trimming removed 6 bases at V and 6 bases at J, with 18 bases between. CDR3 length equals 15 residues. Germline loops: CDR1 SGDLS, CDR2 YYNGEE. CDR3 in DNA: TGTGCCAGCACACAATCGCCGGGGAGTCCCGGGGAGCTGTTTTTT. Its translation: CASTQSPGSPGELFF. The full variable domain, rest sourced from reference TRBV9 and TRBJ2-2, is DSGVTQTPKHLITATGQRVTLRCSPRSGDLSVYWYQQSLDQGLQFLIQYYNGEERAKGNILERFSAQQFPDLHSELNLSSLELGDSALYFCASTQSPGSPGELFFGEGSRLTVL.

This rearrangement joins TRBV12-3 or TRBV12-4 to TRBJ2-7; tentatively, D is TRBD2 (6 bases). CDR3 length: 11 amino acids. Trimming shortened V by 5 bases and J by 7 bases, and 9 bases separated the two germline ends. The CDR3 spells CASSNGGEQYF. The CDR3 nucleotides read TGTGCCAGCAGTAACGGAGGGGAGCAGTACTTC.

This clone was picked up a small number of times. This sequence joins TRBV3-1 (or the pseudogene TRBV3-2) and TRBJ1-1; 7 bases match TRBD1. Germline V CDR1 and CDR2: LGHDT, YNNKEL (reference sequence). This CDR3 is built from 14 residues. Losses at the gene ends were 3 bases for V and 12 bases for J; bases not matched to a gene: 13. The CDR3 nucleotides are TGTGCCAGCAGCCAGGCCTCCCCCGGGACAGCGACTTTCTTT. Translating it yields CASSQASPGTATFF.

The rearrangement uses TRBV11-2 and TRBJ2-1, with a tentative D call TRBD1 (6 bases). The CDR3 contains 15 residues. V was clipped by 1 base and J by 7 bases, with 14 bases between them. Per germline, CDR1 SGHAT and CDR2 FQNNGV. CDR3 coding DNA: TGTGCCAGCAGCTTAGTTGGGGGCGTCGGGAATGAGCAGTTCTTC. Protein: CASSLVGGVGNEQFF.

The V gene is TRBV7-8, the J gene TRBJ2-3; TRBD1 matches 10 bases. Trimming took 2 bases from V and 3 from J; bases not matched to a gene: 2. This CDR3 has 15 amino acids. In germline, CDR1 is SGHVS, CDR2 FQNEAQ. The CDR3 coding sequence is TGTGCCAGCAGCTTAAGGGGACAGGGGACAGATACGCAGTATTTT. This sequence encodes CASSLRGQGTDTQYF.

The V gene is TRBV27, the J gene TRBJ2-5; 9 nucleotides align to TRBD1. Germline V lookup: CDR1 MNHEY, CDR2 SMNVEV (reference sequence). V lost 2 bases, J lost 5 bases, and 9 bases stayed unmatched. The CDR3 has 16 residues. CDR3 coding DNA: TGTGCCAGCAGTTTACGGGGACAGGGTGAGGGGGAGACCCAGTACTTC. Translating it yields CASSLRGQGEGETQYF.